One and the same sample provided the 7 T cell receptor beta chains below, sequenced in a study of identical twins listed by TCRdb under 2016. Libraries were made using 5' RACE. TCRdb shows the sequencer as Illumina HiSeq 2000. TCRdb applied fastp at Q25 and MiXCR to the public reads, then kept only in-frame beta chains. Entries are consolidated by CDR3 protein sequence, retaining the most common genes and DNA. Counted in this sample were just over 500,000 distinct CDR3 sequences; about 20% of them appeared once. Roughly 0.91% of the sample is taken by the ten largest. These data also featured in a second study, about T cells expressing NK-cell markers.

Sequencing used CD4+ T cells sorted from blood. The receptors stem from a woman in her late teens or twenties in good health.

In its sample, this clonotype was seen many times. The rearrangement joins TRBV12-3 or TRBV12-4 to TRBJ1-5, with D unclear. The CDR3 runs 13 residues. V was pared by 1 base and J by 8 bases, with 9 bases between. The CDR3 loop is CASSLGQKEPQHF. CDR3 coding DNA: TGTGCCAGCAGTTTAGGTCAAAAGGAGCCCCAGCATTTT.

This clonotype was seen a handful of times. This sequence joins TRBV6-2 or TRBV6-3 and TRBJ2-1; D might be TRBD1 (5 bases). CDR1 is MNHEY and CDR2 is SVGEGT in the germline V gene. The V end was cut by 3 bases, the J end by 12 bases, with 15 bases between. The CDR3 has 13 residues. The CDR3 here is CASSYRGTMAQFF. CDR3 in DNA: TGTGCCAGCAGTTATAGGGGAACAATGGCGCAGTTCTTC.

The rearrangement joins TRBV5-1 to TRBJ2-3; 16 bases line up with TRBD2. Germline assignment: CDR1 SGHRS and CDR2 YFSETQ. The CDR3 is 18 amino acids. V shed 5 bases and J 7 bases; nucleotides not matched to a gene: 13. This CDR3 is CASRGTSGRAFDTNTQYF. As DNA, the CDR3 is TGCGCCAGCAGAGGGACTAGCGGGAGGGCCTTCGACACGAATACGCAGTATTTT.

This clonotype was observed many times. The gene calls are TRBV12-3 or TRBV12-4 and TRBJ2-3; 8 nucleotides match TRBD2. This CDR3 spans 16 amino acids. After removal of 5 bases from V and 1 base from J, the junction contained 8 bases not matched to a gene. The CDR3 DNA reads TGTGCCAGCAGTGTGACTAGCGTGGGAGGCACAGATACGCAGTATTTT. This encodes CASSVTSVGGTDTQYF.

This clonotype appeared a few times. The chain has TRBV11-2 and TRBJ1-6, with TRBD1 matching over 8 bases. CDR1 and CDR2 from the germline V gene are SGHAT and FQNNGV. The J segment lost 9 bases and the V segment lost 5 bases, leaving 15 bases of the junction unmatched. The CDR3 covers 17 residues. CDR3 DNA sequence: TGTGCCAGCAGCATTAGATGGCAGGGGGCAAAACTTTCACCCCTCCACTTT. Translation: CASSIRWQGAKLSPLHF.

The gene calls are TRBV15 and TRBJ2-1; D is possibly TRBD2 (5 bases). Germline loops: CDR1 LNHNV, CDR2 YYDKDF (reference sequence). This CDR3 comprises 20 residues. V lost 3 bases to trimming and J lost 1 base, with 25 bases between them. This chain's CDR3 is CATSRRSRGPPRESYNEQFF. Here the CDR3 DNA reads TGTGCCACCAGCAGGCGAAGCCGCGGGCCCCCCCGGGAATCCTACAATGAGCAGTTCTTC.

The rearrangement uses TRBV20-1 and TRBJ2-7, with 9 positions matching TRBD2. The trim removed 3 bases at V and 4 bases at J, leaving 10 bases unmatched. CDR3 length equals 15 residues. Germline CDR1 and CDR2: DFQATT and SNEGSKA (reference sequence). CDR3 sequence (DNA): TGCAGTGCTAGTTCCCCGGGACTAGCCGTATACGAGCAGTACTTC. It yields the protein CSASSPGLAVYEQYF.